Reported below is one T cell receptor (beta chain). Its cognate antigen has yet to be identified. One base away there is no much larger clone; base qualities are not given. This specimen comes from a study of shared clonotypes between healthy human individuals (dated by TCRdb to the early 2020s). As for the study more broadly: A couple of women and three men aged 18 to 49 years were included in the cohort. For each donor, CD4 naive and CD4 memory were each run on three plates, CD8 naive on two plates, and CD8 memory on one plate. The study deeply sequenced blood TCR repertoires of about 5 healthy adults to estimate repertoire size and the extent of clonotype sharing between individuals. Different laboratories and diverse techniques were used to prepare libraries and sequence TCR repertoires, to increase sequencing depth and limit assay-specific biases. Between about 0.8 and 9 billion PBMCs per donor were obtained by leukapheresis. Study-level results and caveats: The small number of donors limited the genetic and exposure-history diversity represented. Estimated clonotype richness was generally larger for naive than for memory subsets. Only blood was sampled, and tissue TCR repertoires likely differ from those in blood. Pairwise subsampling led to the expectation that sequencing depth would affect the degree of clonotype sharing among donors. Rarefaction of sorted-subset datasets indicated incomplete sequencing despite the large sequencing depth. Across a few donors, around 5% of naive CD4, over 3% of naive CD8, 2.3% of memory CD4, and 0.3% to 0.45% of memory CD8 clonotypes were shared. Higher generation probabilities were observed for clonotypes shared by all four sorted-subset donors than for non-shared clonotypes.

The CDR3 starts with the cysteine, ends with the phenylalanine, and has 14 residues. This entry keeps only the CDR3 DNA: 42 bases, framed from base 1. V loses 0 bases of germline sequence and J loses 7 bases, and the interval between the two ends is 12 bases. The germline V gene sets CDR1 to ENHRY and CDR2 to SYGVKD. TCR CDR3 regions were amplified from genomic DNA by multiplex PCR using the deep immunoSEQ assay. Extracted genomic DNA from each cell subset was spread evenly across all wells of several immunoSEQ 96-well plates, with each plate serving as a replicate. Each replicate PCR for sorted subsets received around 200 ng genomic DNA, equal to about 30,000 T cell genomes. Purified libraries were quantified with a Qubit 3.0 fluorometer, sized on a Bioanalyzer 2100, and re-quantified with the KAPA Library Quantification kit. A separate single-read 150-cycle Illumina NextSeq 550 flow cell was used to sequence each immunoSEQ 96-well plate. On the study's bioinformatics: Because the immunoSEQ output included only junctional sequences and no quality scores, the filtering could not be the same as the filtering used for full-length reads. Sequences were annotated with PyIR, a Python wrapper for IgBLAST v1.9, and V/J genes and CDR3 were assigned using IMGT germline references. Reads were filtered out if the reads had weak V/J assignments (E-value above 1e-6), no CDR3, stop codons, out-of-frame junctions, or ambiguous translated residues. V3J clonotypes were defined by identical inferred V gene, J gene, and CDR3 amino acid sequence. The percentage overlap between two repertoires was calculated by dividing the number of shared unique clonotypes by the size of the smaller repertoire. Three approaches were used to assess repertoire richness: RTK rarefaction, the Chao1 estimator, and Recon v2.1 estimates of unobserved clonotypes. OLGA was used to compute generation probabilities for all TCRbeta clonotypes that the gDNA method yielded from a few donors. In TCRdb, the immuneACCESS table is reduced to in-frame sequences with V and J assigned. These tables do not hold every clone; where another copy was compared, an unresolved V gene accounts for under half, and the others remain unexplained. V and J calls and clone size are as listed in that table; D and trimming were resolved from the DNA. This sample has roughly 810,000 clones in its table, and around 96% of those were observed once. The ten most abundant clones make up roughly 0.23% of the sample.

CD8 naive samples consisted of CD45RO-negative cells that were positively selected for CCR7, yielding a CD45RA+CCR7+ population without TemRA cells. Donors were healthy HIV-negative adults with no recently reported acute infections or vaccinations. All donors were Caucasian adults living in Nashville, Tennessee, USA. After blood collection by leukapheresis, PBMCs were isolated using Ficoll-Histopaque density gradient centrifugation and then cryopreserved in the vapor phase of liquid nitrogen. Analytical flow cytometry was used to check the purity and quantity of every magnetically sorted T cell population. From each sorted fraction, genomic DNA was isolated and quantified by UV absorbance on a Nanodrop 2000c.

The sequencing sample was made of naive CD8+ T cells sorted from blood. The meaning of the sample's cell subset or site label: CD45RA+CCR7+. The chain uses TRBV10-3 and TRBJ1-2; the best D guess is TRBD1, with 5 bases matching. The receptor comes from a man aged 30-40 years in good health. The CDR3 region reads CAISESAGVFGYTF. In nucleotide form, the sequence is TGTGCCATCAGTGAGTCGGCGGGGGTATTTGGCTACACCTTC.